This paragraph covers one TCR beta chain sequence. In this sample, this clone turned up many times. What this receptor recognizes is not known. It has no much larger one-base neighbor in the sample; base qualities were not kept. The sample has other DNA sequences that encode this CDR3 too. Library creation used PCR. The instrument given in TCRdb is Illumina HiSeq 4000. High-throughput sequencing was used to profile the TCR beta-chain CDR3 region of each patient. The authors' pipeline ran thus. A classifier to discriminate distant-metastatic papillary thyroid cancer patients was built from CDR3 differences across clinicopathological groups. Repertoire diversity was assessed with the Shannon index, and tumor-blood repertoire similarity with the Morisita-Horn index. TCRdb ran its own pipeline on the public reads, namely fastp trimming at Q25 and MiXCR clone calling, and kept in-frame beta chains. TCRdb, not the original authors, processed these V and J calls. The sample table lists 10,000 to 15,000 clones, under 30% of them with a count of one. More than 10% of the sample belongs to the ten largest clones.

V is clipped by 5 bases and J by 8 bases, and the sequence between their germline boundaries is 16 bases long. From a lookup of the germline V gene (reference sequence), CDR1 and CDR2 are DFQATT and SNEGSKA. From the cysteine through the phenylalanine, the CDR3 covers 13 amino acids. The DNA shown is the 39-base CDR3, in frame from base 1. None of the patients had been given any treatment before thyroid surgery. Using T-cell receptor beta sequencing, the researchers looked back retrospectively at clinical samples from patients, gathered between the early 2010s and the late 2010s. The sample belongs to a study of metastatic and nonmetastatic thyroid tumors (dated by TCRdb to about 2020). Study-wide context: Repertoires from peripheral blood and from tumor or nodule tissue samples of malignant and benign thyroid patients were compared.

General findings and caveats noted by the study authors: In both blood and tumor samples, malignant tumors were reported to have significantly higher TCR beta diversity than benign nodules.

The chain uses TRBV20-1 and TRBJ2-1; too little of a D gene remains to name it. Source material: tumor tissue. This clonotype originated in a female donor with papillary thyroid cancer or a benign thyroid nodule (not recorded which). Some clones in this sample may be carry-over from other donors' samples. This receptor has the CDR3 CSAGRPTWDEQFF. In nucleotides, the sequence is TGCAGTGCTGGCCGGCCCACCTGGGATGAGCAGTTCTTC.